These T cell receptor beta chains were read from a single sample in a study of vaccination effects on CD4 cells after COVID-19. The table came from immunoSEQ multiplex PCR; TCRdb's copy has only in-frame clones and leaves some out. The table lists around 49,000 clones, around 70% of them singletons, with under 10% in the top ten. Antigens of these TCRs are unknown. This sample comprised CD4+ T cells from PBMCs cultured without peptide, obtained after COVID-19 vaccination. Receptors were obtained from a human donor who received a COVID-19 vaccine. Each CDR3 is given with its conserved first and last residue. The D gene is left open where the match is weak. Expanded clones get a size class; other rows say once, few or many, or leave the size out.

J,D,size,V,CDR3,DNA
TRBJ2-1,TRBD2,few,TRBV5-1,CATRTSEYNEQFF,TGCGCCACGAGGACTAGCGAGTACAATGAGCAGTTCTTC
TRBJ2-1,NA,NA,TRBV3-1/TRBV3-2,CASSLWASSVEQFF,TGTGCCAGCAGCCTCTGGGCTAGCTCCGTTGAGCAGTTCTTC
TRBJ1-5,NA,few,TRBV13,CASSLDRDLDQPQHF,TGTGCCAGCAGCTTAGACCGGGACCTTGATCAGCCCCAGCATTTT
TRBJ2-1,NA,NA,TRBV5-1,CASMLDSYNEQFF,TGCGCCAGCATGCTTGACAGTTACAATGAGCAGTTCTTC
TRBJ2-7,TRBD2,few,TRBV7-2,CASRLPGTSGNYEQYF,TGTGCCAGCCGCCTCCCCGGGACTAGCGGGAACTACGAGCAGTACTTC
TRBJ2-3,TRBD2,NA,TRBV5-1,CASSLGLAAYSTDTQYF,TGCGCCAGCAGCTTGGGACTAGCGGCCTATAGCACAGATACGCAGTATTTT
TRBJ2-3,NA,once,TRBV5-6,CASKIEDTQYF,TGTGCCAGCAAAATTGAGGATACGCAGTATTTT
TRBJ1-6,TRBD1,few,TRBV6-5,CASKTGVNSPLHF,TGTGCCAGCAAGACAGGGGTAAATTCACCCCTCCACTTT
TRBJ1-4,NA,NA,TRBV6-5,CASSLAGYEKLFF,TGTGCCAGCAGTTTGGCAGGGTATGAAAAACTGTTTTTT
TRBJ2-1,NA,NA,TRBV7-8,CASSSARWGTYNEQFF,TGTGCCAGCAGCTCAGCTAGGTGGGGAACCTACAATGAGCAGTTCTTC
TRBJ2-5,NA,NA,TRBV5-1,CASSLAIQETQYF,TGCGCCAGCAGCTTAGCCATCCAAGAGACCCAGTACTTC
TRBJ2-1,TRBD2,once,TRBV7-9,CASSPRAGGGEQFF,TGTGCCAGCAGCCCCAGAGCGGGAGGGGGTGAGCAGTTCTTC
TRBJ2-1,TRBD2,NA,TRBV19,CASSSTGGRGSYNEQFF,TGTGCCAGTAGTTCCACGGGGGGGCGGGGCTCCTACAATGAGCAGTTCTTC
TRBJ1-5,NA,NA,TRBV5-5,CASSNYRQLSNQPQHF,TGTGCCAGCAGCAACTACAGACAGCTAAGCAATCAGCCCCAGCATTTT
TRBJ1-6,TRBD1,NA,TRBV6-2/TRBV6-3,CASSYSTGVTPLHF,TGTGCCAGCAGTTACTCAACAGGGGTGACACCCCTCCACTTT
TRBJ2-2,NA,NA,TRBV3-1/TRBV3-2,CASSRRGTGELFF,TGTGCCAGCAGCCGCCGGGGGACCGGGGAGCTGTTTTTT
TRBJ1-1,NA,NA,TRBV27,CASSFATGSEAFF,TGTGCCAGCAGTTTTGCGACAGGATCTGAAGCTTTCTTT
TRBJ2-5,TRBD2,NA,TRBV2,CASTSEETQYF,TGTGCCAGTACTAGCGAGGAGACCCAGTACTTC
TRBJ2-1,TRBD2,few,TRBV4-1,CASSQTSGGLPYNEQFF,TGCGCCAGCAGCCAAACTAGCGGGGGACTCCCCTACAATGAGCAGTTCTTC
TRBJ2-7,TRBD2,once,TRBV5-6,CASSPRLAGGPRYPYF,TGTGCCAGCAGCCCAAGACTAGCGGGAGGGCCAAGGTATCCGTACTTC
TRBJ2-5,NA,few,TRBV4-2,CASSQVPQETQYF,TGTGCCAGCAGCCAAGTCCCCCAAGAGACCCAGTACTTC
TRBJ1-6,TRBD1,few,TRBV3-1/TRBV3-2,CASSQGDRHNSPLHF,TGTGCCAGCAGCCAAGGGGACAGACATAATTCACCCCTCCACTTT
TRBJ2-3,TRBD2,NA,TRBV7-2,CASGRLAGSTDTQYF,TGTGCCAGCGGTAGACTAGCGGGGAGCACAGATACGCAGTATTTT
TRBJ2-7,TRBD1,NA,TRBV7-9,CASSLQGAGAYEQYF,TGTGCCAGCAGCTTACAGGGGGCTGGAGCCTACGAGCAGTACTTC
TRBJ1-2,NA,NA,TRBV19,CASSTDRDTGYTF,TGTGCCAGTAGTACCGACCGGGACACTGGCTACACCTTC
TRBJ2-1,NA,NA,TRBV11-2,CASSLGAGSYNEQFF,TGTGCCAGCAGCTTAGGGGCGGGATCCTACAATGAGCAGTTCTTC
TRBJ2-2,TRBD1,NA,TRBV19,CASTRDRGIFVLGELFF,TGTGCCAGTACAAGGGACAGGGGGATTTTCGTTTTAGGGGAGCTGTTTTTT
TRBJ2-1,NA,once,TRBV4-2,CASSQDGQSGYNEQFF,TGTGCCAGCAGCCAAGACGGGCAGTCTGGGTACAATGAGCAGTTCTTC
TRBJ2-5,TRBD2,NA,TRBV18,CASSPQGLTQETQYF,TGTGCCAGCTCACCGCAGGGACTAACACAAGAGACCCAGTACTTC
TRBJ1-1,NA,NA,TRBV10-3,CAISEEQSEAFF,TGTGCCATCAGTGAAGAACAGAGTGAAGCTTTCTTT
TRBJ2-6,NA,NA,TRBV27,CASRSASGANVLTF,TGTGCCAGCAGGTCGGCCTCTGGGGCCAACGTCCTGACTTTC
TRBJ2-7,TRBD1,NA,TRBV27,CASSFGTGSWSGSYEQYF,TGTGCCAGCAGTTTCGGGACAGGATCATGGAGCGGGTCCTACGAGCAGTACTTC
TRBJ2-3,NA,NA,TRBV12-3/TRBV12-4,CASSPKRIDTQYF,TGTGCCAGCAGTCCCAAGCGGATAGATACGCAGTATTTT
TRBJ2-2,NA,NA,TRBV12-3/TRBV12-4,CASSYSTGELFF,TGTGCCAGCAGCTACAGTACGGGGGAGCTGTTTTTT
TRBJ1-5,NA,NA,TRBV6-1,CASSDWGAGGQPQHF,TGTGCCAGCAGTGATTGGGGGGCAGGAGGTCAGCCCCAGCATTTT
TRBJ1-1,NA,once,TRBV7-9,CASSLAGQNTEAFF,TGTGCCAGCAGCTTAGCGGGGCAGAACACTGAAGCTTTCTTT
TRBJ1-2,NA,NA,TRBV10-3,CAISESPGLSGYTF,TGTGCCATCAGTGAGTCACCTGGGTTGTCGGGCTACACCTTC
TRBJ1-6,NA,few,TRBV4-1,CASSGLTSGSPLHF,TGCGCCAGCAGTGGCCTTACGAGCGGCTCACCCCTCCACTTT
TRBJ1-5,NA,NA,TRBV5-4,CASSLDSANQPQHF,TGTGCCAGCAGCTTGGACAGTGCCAATCAGCCCCAGCATTTT
TRBJ1-1,NA,NA,TRBV6-5,CASSYSGGGVVAFF,TGTGCCAGCAGTTACTCGGGGGGGGGTGTTGTAGCTTTCTTT
TRBJ2-7,NA,NA,TRBV4-1,CASSQEGHPSYEQYF,TGCGCCAGCAGCCAAGAGGGACATCCCTCCTACGAGCAGTACTTC